Shown below are 30 T cell receptor beta chains from a single sample sequenced in a study of cytomegalovirus exposure and HLA in healthy donors. PCR used 60 Vbeta primers and 13 Jbeta primers. Data came from immunoSEQ multiplex PCR; TCRdb stores just in-frame clones and leaves some out. The sample has approximately 110,000 clones; around 80% are singletons. Specimen: PBMCs. The receptors here all came from a man aged 50 to 59 in good health and CMV-seronegative.

This chain uses TRBV28 with TRBJ2-7, with D perhaps matching TRBD1 (5 bases). Germline CDR1 is MDHEN and CDR2 is SYDVKM. CDR3 length: 14 amino acids. V dropped 7 bases and J dropped 2 bases, with 15 bases sitting between them. DNA for the CDR3: TGTGCCAGCATTTCGGACACGACCCCCTACGAGCAGTACTTC. Translating it yields CASISDTTPYEQYF.

The chain couples TRBV4-2 to TRBJ2-2; 9 nucleotides agree with TRBD1. J lost 6 bases, V lost 4 bases, and 6 bases had no gene match. The CDR3 spans 15 residues. Looked up from germline, CDR1 is LGHNA and CDR2 is YNFKEQ. DNA for the CDR3: TGTGCCAGCAGCCCAGGACAGGGGTATTCCGGGGAGCTGTTTTTT. Residues: CASSPGQGYSGELFF.

V is TRBV10-3 and J is TRBJ1-4; 7 nucleotides agree with TRBD1. Germline V CDR1 and CDR2: ENHRY, SYGVKD. The CDR3 contains 13 residues. V dropped 7 bases and J dropped 5; count of bases not matched to a gene: 4. For the CDR3, the DNA is TGTGCCATCAAGGGACAGTCGAATGAAAAACTGTTTTTT. Encoded protein: CAIKGQSNEKLFF.

The J gene is TRBJ1-2, the V gene TRBV29-1, with a weak D call TRBD1 (5 bases). V shed 0 bases and J shed 7 bases, with 9 bases lying between them. The germline V gene encodes CDR1 SQVTM and CDR2 ANQGSEA. CDR3 size: 12 residues. Here the CDR3 DNA reads TGCAGCGTTGAAGATTGGCAGGGTGGCTACACCTTC. Translated, it gives CSVEDWQGGYTF.

V is TRBV2 and J is TRBJ2-3; 10 positions agree with TRBD2. Germline V CDR1 and CDR2: SNHLY, FYNNEI. With 1 base clipped from V and 15 bases from J, the junction kept 10 bases outside the gene matches. This CDR3 contains 14 residues. The CDR3 bases are TGTGCCAGCAGTGAAGGTTGGCTAGCGGGAGCTGTTTATTTT. This encodes CASSEGWLAGAVYF. Variable domain in full (rest from reference TRBV2 and TRBJ2-3): EPEVTQTPSHQVTQMGQEVILRCVPISNHLYFYWYRQILGQKVEFLVSFYNNEISEKSEIFDDQFSVERPDGSNFTLKIRSTKLEDSAMYFCASSEGWLAGAVYFGPGTRLTVL.

This chain joins TRBV28 and TRBJ2-3; TRBD1 aligns across 10 bases. This CDR3 spans 15 amino acids. Germline V gene data show CDR1 as MDHEN and CDR2 as SYDVKM. Unmatched junction bases numbered 7, after V lost 7 bases and J lost 3 bases. The CDR3 region is CASIKDRGSTDTQYF. CDR3 nucleotides: TGTGCCAGCATCAAGGACAGGGGGTCGACAGATACGCAGTATTTT.

The chain employs TRBV6-5 and TRBJ2-7, with D possibly matching TRBD2 (6 bases). Germline loops: CDR1 MNHEY, CDR2 SVGAGI. The V gene lost 8 bases and the J gene lost 7 bases, with 21 bases spanning the gap. The CDR3 consists of 14 residues. CDR3 in amino acids: CASRRGTPFGEQYF. The CDR3 nucleotides read TGTGCCAGCCGTCGGGGGACCCCCTTCGGGGAGCAGTACTTC.

Remarks on this clone: The identical CDR3 is also encoded by other nucleotide sequences in the sample. This rearrangement joins TRBV5-1 to TRBJ2-7; TRBD1 aligns across 7 bases. Germline V CDR1 and CDR2: SGHRS, YFSETQ. The CDR3 loop spans 13 amino acids. The J segment lost 7 bases and the V segment lost 0 bases, leaving 4 bases of the junction unmatched. For the CDR3, the DNA is TGCGCCAGCAGCTTGGAGGGGGCAGGGGAGCAGTACTTC. It translates to CASSLEGAGEQYF.

As regards this clone: A junction end diverges from the germline sequence, so it may reflect a read error. J is TRBJ1-4 and V is TRBV7-9; 8 nucleotides agree with TRBD1. Germline lookup yields CDR1 SEHNR and CDR2 FQNEAQ (reference sequence). The CDR3 is 19 residues long. In DNA form, the CDR3 reads TGTTCCAGCAGCCTTCTAGGGGGACAGGCAGGTCTTGCTAATGAAAAACTGTTTTTT. Protein product: CSSSLLGGQAGLANEKLFF.

The gene calls are TRBV7-9 and TRBJ1-5, with D possibly matching TRBD1 (6 bases). CDR1 and CDR2 (germline): SEHNR, FQNEAQ (reference sequence). This CDR3 comprises 16 residues. V lost 5 bases to trimming and J lost 8 bases, with 22 bases between them. The CDR3, as DNA: TGTGCCAGCAGCCGAGCCTCGCAGGGGTTGGGTGAGCCCCAGCATTTT. Amino acids: CASSRASQGLGEPQHF.

In its sample, this clone was seen once. This sequence joins TRBV7-6 and TRBJ2-7, with 9 bases aligning to TRBD1. Germline CDR1 is SGHVS and CDR2 is FNYEAQ. J lost 6 bases, V lost 2 bases, and 11 bases had no gene match. The length of the CDR3 is 16 residues. Here the CDR3 DNA reads TGTGCCAGCAGCTTAATAGGGACAGGGTTCTCCAGCGAGCAGTACTTC. As protein: CASSLIGTGFSSEQYF. Supplemented by reference TRBV7-6 and TRBJ2-7, the full variable domain reads GAGVSQSPRYKVTKRGQDVALRCDPISGHVSLYWYRQALGQGPEFLTYFNYEAQQDKSGLPNDRFSAERPEGSISTLTIQRTEQRDSAMYRCASSLIGTGFSSEQYFGPGTRLTVT.

This clone was detected only a few times. The J gene is TRBJ2-7, the V gene TRBV7-2; TRBD2 is a possible D gene (5 bases). The CDR3 has 16 amino acids. Germline assignment: CDR1 SGHTA and CDR2 FQGNSA. Between the trimmed V and J ends, which lost 5 bases and 2 bases, there was a span of 19 bases. Here the CDR3 DNA reads TGTGCCAGCAGCGCCCCCCATACTAGGTGGGCCTACGAGCAGTACTTC. Translation gives CASSAPHTRWAYEQYF.

The chain is built from TRBV28 and TRBJ1-2; possibly TRBD1 for D (5 bases). V lost 3 bases to trimming and J lost 8 bases, with 13 bases between them. From germline, CDR1 is MDHEN and CDR2 SYDVKM. The CDR3 spans 13 residues. The CDR3 here is CASSLGGLGGYTF. In DNA form, the CDR3 reads TGTGCCAGCAGTTTGGGGGGACTCGGGGGCTACACCTTC.

CDR3 in DNA: TGTGCCAGCAGCCGACAGGGGGCCGACACTGAAGCTTTCTTT. This encodes CASSRQGADTEAFF. The V gene is TRBV6-6, the J gene TRBJ1-1; 10 positions match TRBD1. Germline assignment: CDR1 MNHNY and CDR2 SVGAGI (reference sequence). This CDR3 contains 14 residues. V dropped 6 bases and J dropped 3; count of bases not matched to a gene: 4.

The rearrangement joins TRBV29-1 to TRBJ2-1; no reliable D call. The V and J ends lost 4 bases and 4 bases respectively, with 5 bases between them. The CDR3 has 11 amino acids. The germline CDR1 and CDR2 sequences are SQVTM and ANQGSEA. The CDR3 loop reads CSVATYNEQFF. CDR3 coding DNA: TGCAGCGTTGCTACTTACAATGAGCAGTTCTTC.

V and J are TRBV5-4 and TRBJ2-7; tentatively, D is TRBD2 (6 bases). CDR1 is SGHNT and CDR2 is YYREEE in the germline V gene (reference sequence). This CDR3 spans 15 amino acids. V was trimmed by 4 bases and J by 6 bases, leaving 20 bases between them. The CDR3 region has the DNA TGTGCCAGCAGCATAGACAGTGCAGCGGGTGGCGAGCAGTACTTC. Amino acids: CASSIDSAAGGEQYF.

In nucleotides, the CDR3 is TGCAGCGTTGGGACTAGCGGGGGAAATGAGCAGTTCTTC. It yields the protein CSVGTSGGNEQFF. This sequence joins TRBV29-1 and TRBJ2-1; 13 bases are shared with TRBD2. The CDR3 is made up of 13 amino acids. The germline V gene has CDR1 SQVTM and CDR2 ANQGSEA. With 4 bases clipped from V and 7 bases from J, the junction kept 1 base outside the gene matches.

This clone was counted between two and nine times. The genes are TRBV6-4 and TRBJ2-1; the D is unclear. V was pared by 3 bases and J by 0 bases, with 9 bases between. The CDR3 sequence is 15 residues long. The V gene's germline CDR1 is MRHNA and CDR2 SNTAGT. The CDR3 loop is CASSERSSSYNEQFF. As DNA, the CDR3 is TGTGCCAGCAGTGAGAGGAGTAGCTCCTACAATGAGCAGTTCTTC.

The genes are TRBV7-2 and TRBJ2-7, with D perhaps TRBD2 (6 bases). V was shortened by 5 bases and J by 3 bases, with 14 bases between the two germline ends. The CDR3 contains 14 residues. Germline lookup yields CDR1 SGHTA and CDR2 FQGNSA. Here the CDR3 reads CASSGGGGLYEQYF. The CDR3 bases are TGTGCCAGCAGCGGGGGAGGAGGGCTCTACGAGCAGTACTTC.

The chain couples TRBV18 to TRBJ1-2; 7 bases line up with TRBD1. Per the germline V gene, CDR1 is KGHSH and CDR2 is LQKENI. The CDR3 extends over 14 amino acids. With 5 bases clipped from V and 3 bases from J, the junction kept 6 bases outside the gene matches. The CDR3 reads CASSGQERHYGYTF. In DNA form, the CDR3 reads TGTGCCAGCTCAGGACAGGAACGGCACTATGGCTACACCTTC. Together with reference TRBV18 and TRBJ1-2, the CDR3 gives the full variable domain: NAGVMQNPRHLVRRRGQEARLRCSPMKGHSHVYWYRQLPEEGLKFMVYLQKENIIDESGMPKERFSAEFPKEGPSILRIQQVVRGDSAAYFCASSGQERHYGYTFGSGTRLTVV.

The V and J genes are TRBV9 and TRBJ2-7; 8 bases match TRBD1. With 0 bases clipped from V and 0 bases from J, the junction kept 5 bases outside the gene matches. The CDR3 is 16 amino acids. The germline CDR1 and CDR2 sequences are SGDLS and YYNGEE. CDR3 in DNA: TGTGCCAGCAGCGTAGGACCGACAGGGGCCTCCTACGAGCAGTACTTC. It encodes CASSVGPTGASYEQYF.

This chain joins TRBV6-5 and TRBJ2-5; TRBD2 matches 13 bases. CDR3 length: 16 amino acids. Germline values: CDR1 MNHEY, CDR2 SVGAGI. Losses at the gene ends were 0 bases for V and 2 bases for J; bases not matched to a gene: 0. CDR3 residues: CASSYSLAGGQETQYF. In nucleotides, the CDR3 is TGTGCCAGCAGTTACTCACTAGCGGGGGGGCAAGAGACCCAGTACTTC.

This clone was found once. The V gene is TRBV28, the J gene TRBJ2-3; the match to TRBD2 covers 8 bases. J was trimmed by 6 bases and V by 10 bases; bases with no gene match: 9. Germline V gives CDR1 MDHEN, CDR2 SYDVKM. The CDR3 totals 13 residues. CDR3 nucleotide sequence: TGTGCCACCCGGGGGGGCGGGTGGGATACGCAGTATTTT. This gives the protein CATRGGGWDTQYF.

The count of this clone is one. This rearrangement joins TRBV9 to TRBJ2-1; TRBD2 is a possible D gene (6 bases). Germline CDR1 reads SGDLS; CDR2 reads YYNGEE. There are 14 residues in the CDR3. The ends were cut back, 0 bases at V and 10 bases at J, with 14 bases in the middle. The CDR3 DNA is TGTGCCAGCAGCGTAGGGAGGGAAGCACGCGAGCAGTTCTTC. This sequence encodes CASSVGREAREQFF.

About this clone itself: An end of the junction does not agree with germline; a read error may underlie this. This chain uses TRBV7-7 with TRBJ2-3, with D possibly being TRBD1 (5 bases). The germline CDR1 and CDR2 sequences are SSHAT and FNYEAQ (reference sequence). The CDR3 totals 13 residues. CDR3 sequence reads: CASSLQGTDTQYF. The CDR3 DNA reads as TGTGCTAGCAGCCTACAGGGCACAGATACGCAGTATTTT. Supplemented by reference TRBV7-7 and TRBJ2-3, the full variable domain reads GAGVSQSPRYKVTKRGQDVTLRCDPISSHATLYWYQQALGQGPEFLTYFNYEAQPDKSGLPSDRFSAERPEGSISTLTIQRTEQRDSAMYRCASSLQGTDTQYFGPGTRLTVL.

The chain joins TRBV14 to TRBJ2-3; 7 nucleotides agree with TRBD2. The CDR3 runs to 16 residues. Germline V gene data show CDR1 as SGHDN and CDR2 as FVKESK. The V gene end was trimmed by 3 bases and the J gene end by 2 bases; junction bases not matched to a gene: 8. CDR3 DNA sequence: TGTGCCAGCAGCCAGAGACCGGGAGGACACACAGATACGCAGTATTTT. It codes for CASSQRPGGHTDTQYF. Looking up the rest from reference TRBV14 and TRBJ2-3 gives the full variable domain: EAGVTQFPSHSVIEKGQTVTLRCDPISGHDNLYWYRRVMGKEIKFLLHFVKESKQDESGMPNNRFLAERTGGTYSTLKVQPAELEDSGVYFCASSQRPGGHTDTQYFGPGTRLTVL.

This chain links TRBV4-3 with TRBJ1-5; D is perhaps TRBD1 (5 bases). Trimming took 1 base from V and 6 from J, leaving 10 bases between them. This CDR3 has 14 amino acids. CDR1 and CDR2 from the germline V gene are LGHNA and YSLEER. CDR3 sequence (DNA): TGCGCCAGCAGCCAAGCAGGCGGGGCTCAGCCCCAGCATTTT. This translates into CASSQAGGAQPQHF.

The rearrangement links TRBV5-6 to TRBJ2-5; tentative D call: TRBD2 (5 bases). The V end lost 4 bases, the J end lost 2 bases, and 15 bases lay between the germline ends. Germline V gene data show CDR1 as SGHDT and CDR2 as YYEEEE. The CDR3 runs 15 residues. This CDR3 is CASSPRVRVQETQYF. The CDR3 bases are TGTGCCAGCAGCCCCCGGGTGAGGGTACAAGAGACCCAGTACTTC.

This sequence joins TRBV28 and TRBJ1-2; TRBD1 matches at 10 bases. Trimming cost V 2 bases and J 3 bases; bases outside gene matches: 3. Germline V gene data show CDR1 as MDHEN and CDR2 as SYDVKM. This CDR3 is 15 amino acids long. The CDR3 reads CASSLVGTGDYGYTF. The CDR3 DNA reads TGTGCCAGCAGTTTAGTTGGGACAGGGGACTATGGCTACACCTTC.

The chain has TRBV7-2 and TRBJ1-5, with D perhaps matching TRBD1 (5 bases). CDR3 length equals 14 residues. V lost 4 bases, J lost 5 bases, and 12 bases lay in between. Per the germline V gene, CDR1 is SGHTA and CDR2 is FQGNSA. The CDR3 DNA sequence: TGTGCCAGCAGCTCGGACAATAGGGATCAGCCCCAGCATTTT. Protein: CASSSDNRDQPQHF.